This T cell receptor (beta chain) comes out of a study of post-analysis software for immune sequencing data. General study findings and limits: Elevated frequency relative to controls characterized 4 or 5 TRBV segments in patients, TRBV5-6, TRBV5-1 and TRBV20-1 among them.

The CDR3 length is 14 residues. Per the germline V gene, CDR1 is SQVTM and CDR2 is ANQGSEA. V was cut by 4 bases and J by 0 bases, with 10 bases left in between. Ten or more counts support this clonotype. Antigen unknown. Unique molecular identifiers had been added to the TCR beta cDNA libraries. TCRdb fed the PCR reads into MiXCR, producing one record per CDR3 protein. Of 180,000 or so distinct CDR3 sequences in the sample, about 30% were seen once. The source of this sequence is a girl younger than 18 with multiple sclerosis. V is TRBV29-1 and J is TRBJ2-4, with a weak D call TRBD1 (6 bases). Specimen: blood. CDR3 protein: CSVVQGLAKNIQYF. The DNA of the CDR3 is TGCAGCGTTGTACAGGGCCTAGCCAAAAACATTCAGTACTTC.